This entry features one T cell receptor (beta chain) sequence. Its antigen is not identified. The sample belongs to a study of T cell responses to AZD1222 COVID-19 vaccine. Whole-study findings and limits: Spike-specific TCR breadth and depth were elevated following two AZD1222 doses. Spike was spanned by vaccine-associated CD4 TCRs, which were dominant at 160-218 and 743-854. Donors in the cohort were predominantly white British and more often female, and clonal diversity was possibly underestimated.

Profiled with immunoSEQ multiplex PCR; TCRdb holds only in-frame clones, not every one. The top ten hold approximately 6.5% of the sample, which has 65,000 to 95,000 clones, 90% to 95% seen once. The germline gives CDR1 MDHEN, CDR2 SYDVKM. The CDR3 contains 13 residues. Germline trimming cut 10 bases from V and 3 bases from J; bases unmatched to any gene: 8. The chain links TRBV28 to TRBJ1-2, with 7 bases lining up with TRBD1. This clonotype was obtained from an adult in good health. The material sequenced was peripheral blood, taken on day 0 of MenACWY control vaccination. CDR3: CATRQGGDYGYTF. For the CDR3, the DNA is TGTGCCACCAGACAGGGAGGAGACTATGGCTACACCTTC.